One and the same sample provided the 13 T cell receptor beta chains below, sequenced in a study of blood T cell repertoires in COVID-19. Clones were sequenced by immunoSEQ multiplex PCR, and TCRdb holds only the in-frame ones, with some missing. The table has some 150,000 clones, 80% to 90% seen once. Sequencing used PBMCs or T cells enriched from blood (not recorded which). These receptors were taken from a man aged 45-60 years who had recovered from COVID-19.

The genes are TRBV7-9 and TRBJ1-1; D may be TRBD1 (5 bases). Looked up from germline, CDR1 is SEHNR and CDR2 is FQNEAQ (reference sequence). This CDR3 has 15 amino acids. V lost 1 base and J 3 bases, leaving 12 bases between the germline ends. CDR3: CASSLVGGEDTEAFF. In nucleotides, the CDR3 is TGTGCCAGCAGCTTAGTGGGGGGTGAGGACACTGAAGCTTTCTTT.

The gene calls are TRBV3-1 (or the pseudogene TRBV3-2) and TRBJ2-1; no firm D call. Between the trimmed V and J ends, which lost 4 bases and 2 bases, there was a span of 12 bases. The germline V gene encodes CDR1 LGHDT and CDR2 YNNKEL (reference sequence). CDR3 length: 15 residues. CDR3 region: CASSPMVETYNEQFF. The CDR3 DNA sequence: TGTGCCAGCAGCCCGATGGTGGAGACCTACAATGAGCAGTTCTTC.

This clone was seen more than once but under ten times. V is TRBV5-1 and J is TRBJ1-2; D is uncertain. There are 15 residues in the CDR3. V lost 0 bases and J 8 bases, leaving 17 bases between the germline ends. CDR1 is SGHRS and CDR2 is YFSETQ in the germline V gene. In DNA form, the CDR3 reads TGCGCCAGCAGCTTGGCCGTTGTGGGTTTCGGGGGCTACACCTTC. Translated: CASSLAVVGFGGYTF.

V is TRBV5-1 and J is TRBJ2-2; the D is unclear. The CDR3 extends over 14 amino acids. Germline CDR1 and CDR2: SGHRS and YFSETQ. V lost 4 bases and J lost 1, with 8 bases in between. CDR3 protein: CASSPEQNTGELFF. The CDR3 nucleotides are TGCGCCAGCAGCCCCGAGCAGAACACCGGGGAGCTGTTTTTT.

CDR3 amino acids: CASNLQGRNTEAFF. CDR3 DNA sequence: TGTGCCAGCAACCTACAGGGACGGAACACTGAAGCTTTCTTT. The V and J genes are TRBV3-1 (or the pseudogene TRBV3-2) and TRBJ1-1, with D possibly being TRBD1 (6 bases). V shed 7 bases and J shed 1 base, with 13 bases lying between them. There are 14 residues in the CDR3. Per the germline V gene, CDR1 is LGHDT and CDR2 is YNNKEL (reference sequence).

The chain joins TRBV7-9 to TRBJ1-1; D might be TRBD1 (6 bases). Germline V gene data show CDR1 as SEHNR and CDR2 as FQNEAQ (reference sequence). Trimming cost V 2 bases and J 5 bases, with 12 bases left between them. The CDR3 has 14 residues. CDR3 coding DNA: TGTGCCAGCAGCTTACTATCAGGGGATACTGAAGCTTTCTTT. Translated: CASSLLSGDTEAFF.

The V call is TRBV7-9, the J call TRBJ2-5; 9 bases match TRBD1. CDR1 is SEHNR and CDR2 is FQNEAQ in the germline V gene (reference sequence). V gave up 3 bases and J gave up 3 bases; unmatched junction bases: 5. The CDR3 contains 15 residues. As DNA, the CDR3 is TGTGCCAGCAGCTTGGACAGGGGATCAAAAGAGACCCAGTACTTC. Protein sequence: CASSLDRGSKETQYF.

V gene TRBV6-5 combines with J gene TRBJ1-2, with D hard to call. V was trimmed by 8 bases and J by 14 bases, leaving 24 bases between them. This CDR3 is built from 13 residues. Germline CDR1 is MNHEY and CDR2 is SVGAGI. The CDR3 DNA sequence: TGTGCCAGCGACGCGTTGGAGGCGGTTAGAAAGACCTTC. This gives the protein CASDALEAVRKTF.

The rearrangement links TRBV10-2 to TRBJ2-2; D is uncertain. Trimming shortened V by 7 bases and J by 7 bases, and 7 bases separated the two germline ends. Germline assignment: CDR1 WSHSY and CDR2 SAAADI. This CDR3 contains 11 residues. The CDR3 DNA follows: TGCGCCAGCAATGGCCTCGGGGAGCTGTTTTTT. It translates to CASNGLGELFF.

The chain recombines TRBV6-5 with TRBJ1-6; perhaps TRBD1 as D (5 bases). The CDR3 extends over 14 amino acids. Deletions cut 6 bases from V and 7 bases from J, with 13 bases between. Germline CDR1 and CDR2: MNHEY and SVGAGI. This CDR3 reads CASRAGTFNSPLHF. The CDR3 coding sequence is TGTGCCAGCAGAGCCGGGACTTTCAATTCACCCCTCCACTTT.

This clone has at least ten counts. V usage is TRBV5-1 and J usage is TRBJ2-2; TRBD2 is a possible D gene (6 bases). The CDR3 sequence is 15 residues long. Trimming pared 0 bases from V and 3 bases from J, leaving 9 bases between. Germline V gene data show CDR1 as SGHRS and CDR2 as YFSETQ. CDR3 protein: CASSLGPGDTGELFF. DNA for the CDR3: TGCGCCAGCAGCTTGGGACCGGGGGACACCGGGGAGCTGTTTTTT.

The V and J genes are TRBV7-2 and TRBJ2-5; TRBD2 aligns across 8 bases. The germline V gene has CDR1 SGHTA and CDR2 FQGNSA. There are 13 residues in the CDR3. V shed 6 bases, J shed 8 bases, and the junction held 8 bases outside the gene matches. CDR3 coding DNA: TGTGCCAGCAGGGAAAGCGGGGGACCTACCCAGTACTTC. Translated, it gives CASRESGGPTQYF.

About this clone: The junction differs from germline at one of its ends, possibly a read error. V is TRBV5-4 and J is TRBJ1-2, with D possibly being TRBD1 (6 bases). The CDR3 sequence is 13 residues long. Germline assignment: CDR1 SGHNT and CDR2 YYREEE (reference sequence). CDR3 loop: CATSLGGGYGYTF. The CDR3 coding sequence is TGTGCCACCAGCCTAGGGGGGGGCTATGGCTACACCTTC.